The 10 T cell receptor beta chains below were found in one sample sequenced in a study of cytotoxic CD8 clonotypes in ibrutinib-treated CLL. Assay: immunoSEQ multiplex PCR; the TCRdb copy retains only in-frame clones and omits some. The table records 130,000 or so clones, 75% to 90% of them present only once. This specimen was PBMCs, taken after 24 months of ibrutinib treatment. The receptors shown here come from a human donor with chronic lymphocytic leukemia.

The chain uses TRBV6-5 and TRBJ2-7, with D possibly being TRBD1 or TRBD2 (5 bases each). The V and J ends lost 2 bases and 3 bases respectively, with 11 bases between them. The germline V gene has CDR1 MNHEY and CDR2 SVGAGI. CDR3 size: 14 residues. CDR3 residues: CASSYQVRGYEQYF. CDR3 sequence (DNA): TGTGCCAGCAGTTACCAGGTGAGGGGCTACGAGCAGTACTTC.

The V and J genes are TRBV10-1 and TRBJ2-7; D is perhaps TRBD1 (5 bases). V was cut by 6 bases and J by 7 bases, with 13 bases left in between. This CDR3 is built from 12 residues. CDR1 and CDR2 (germline): WNHNN, SYGVQD (reference sequence). The CDR3 region has the DNA TGCGCCAGCAGCGATCAGGGTAGTGAGCAGTACTTC. Translated: CASSDQGSEQYF.

The rearrangement joins TRBV11-3 to TRBJ1-1, with D unresolved. Germline values: CDR1 SGHNT, CDR2 YENEEA. V lost 5 bases and J 3 bases, leaving 10 bases between the germline ends. The CDR3 runs to 13 residues. CDR3 loop: CASSRTVDTEAFF. CDR3 DNA sequence: TGTGCCAGCAGCCGGACCGTTGACACTGAAGCTTTCTTT.

This chain links TRBV10-3 with TRBJ2-2; TRBD1 agrees at 10 bases. The junction had 3 bases not matched to a gene; V was cut back by 8 bases and J by 0 bases. Germline values: CDR1 ENHRY, CDR2 SYGVKD. This CDR3 has 15 residues. The chain's CDR3 is CAIGDRGTNTGELFF. In DNA form, the CDR3 reads TGTGCCATCGGGGACAGGGGCACGAACACCGGGGAGCTGTTTTTT.

The count of this clone is one. The chain has TRBV18 and TRBJ1-4; the D is unclear. The V gene lost 1 base and the J gene lost 0 bases, with 3 bases spanning the gap. Germline V gene lookup returns CDR1 KGHSH and CDR2 LQKENI. There are 14 residues in the CDR3. The CDR3 DNA reads as TGTGCCAGCTCACCACGGGCAACTAATGAAAAACTGTTTTTT. Translating it yields CASSPRATNEKLFF.

This clone was picked up one time. The chain joins TRBV28 to TRBJ2-7; TRBD1 aligns across 7 bases. The CDR3 spans 15 residues. CDR1 and CDR2 (germline): MDHEN, SYDVKM. Losses at the gene ends were 3 bases for V and 5 bases for J; bases not matched to a gene: 10. The CDR3 nucleotides are TGTGCCAGCAGTTTGGCGGCGACAGGGACCAACGAGCAGTACTTC. Its protein is CASSLAATGTNEQYF.

This clone was counted only a few times. This sequence joins TRBV30 and TRBJ1-1; possibly TRBD1 for D (5 bases). Germline V gene sequence: CDR1 GTSNPN, CDR2 SVGIG (reference sequence). Trimming removed 3 bases from V and 4 bases from J, with 12 bases in between. The CDR3 is 13 residues long. The CDR3 loop reads CAWSLQGTTEAFF. In nucleotides, the CDR3 is TGTGCCTGGAGCCTCCAGGGTACCACTGAAGCTTTCTTT.

The gene calls are TRBV7-6 and TRBJ2-4; D may correspond to TRBD1 or TRBD2 (5 bases each). The V end was cut by 3 bases, the J end by 1 base, with 13 bases between. This CDR3 is built from 16 residues. In germline, CDR1 is SGHVS, CDR2 FNYEAQ. The CDR3 spells CASSLGYEGAKNIQYF. CDR3 DNA sequence: TGTGCCAGCAGCTTGGGCTACGAGGGGGCCAAAAACATTCAGTACTTC.

This sequence joins TRBV28 and TRBJ1-2, with 8 bases lining up with TRBD1. CDR1 and CDR2 (germline): MDHEN, SYDVKM. After removal of 7 bases from V and 8 bases from J, the junction contained 9 bases not matched to a gene. CDR3 length: 13 amino acids. The CDR3 region has the DNA TGTGCCAGCACGGGACAGGTGGTGGGAGGCTACACCTTC. Its translation: CASTGQVVGGYTF.

The gene calls are TRBV28 and TRBJ2-5; unclear D gene. The V and J ends lost 0 bases and 1 base respectively, with 3 bases between them. This CDR3 is built from 13 residues. In germline, CDR1 is MDHEN, CDR2 SYDVKM. The CDR3 region is CASSLWSQETQYF. CDR3 in DNA: TGTGCCAGCAGTTTATGGTCCCAAGAGACCCAGTACTTC.